The 26 T cell receptor beta chains below come from one sample, sequenced in a study of blood T cells in healthy people across ages. A second about 6 to 12 cycle PCR used barcoded and J-beta primers. TCRdb called the 5' RACE reads again in MiXCR, with one record for every CDR3 protein. This sample has over a million distinct CDR3 sequences; roughly 45% occur once, and the top ten carry under 8%. Sequenced material: blood. The source of these receptors is a woman aged 18-35 years in good health.

The CDR3 sequence: CSTRQGRETQYF. CDR3 sequence (DNA): TGCAGTACTCGCCAGGGTAGAGAGACCCAGTACTTC. This rearrangement joins TRBV20-1 to TRBJ2-5; tentatively, D is TRBD1 (5 bases). This CDR3 is built from 12 residues. Trimming pared 8 bases from V and 4 bases from J, leaving 14 bases between. Looked up from germline, CDR1 is DFQATT and CDR2 is SNEGSKA (reference sequence).

The V and J genes are TRBV15 and TRBJ1-1, with TRBD1 as a possible D gene (6 bases). Between the trimmed V and J ends, which lost 3 bases and 1 base, there was a span of 12 bases. The CDR3 is made up of 15 amino acids. CDR1 is LNHNV, CDR2 YYDKDF, per germline (reference sequence). The CDR3 DNA reads as TGTGCCACCAGCAGCCGGACAGTGACGAACACTGAAGCTTTCTTT. Translated: CATSSRTVTNTEAFF.

Worth noting for this clonotype: An end of the junction differs from the germline gene, which may be a read error. The chain combines TRBV6-6 with TRBJ1-2; tentative D call: TRBD1 (5 bases). The CDR3 spans 15 residues. The germline gives CDR1 MNHNY, CDR2 SVGAGI (reference sequence). The CDR3 coding sequence is TGTACCAGCACCCCTAGTCTCGGGGGGTACGATGGCTACACCTTC. Translating gives CTSTPSLGGYDGYTF.

This clonotype turned up a few times. V and J are TRBV27 and TRBJ2-1; D tentatively fits TRBD1 or TRBD2 (5 bases each). The CDR3 sequence is 14 residues long. Germline V gives CDR1 MNHEY, CDR2 SMNVEV (reference sequence). V was shortened by 2 bases and J by 8 bases, with 13 bases between the two germline ends. CDR3 coding DNA: TGTGCCAGCAGTTTAGCCACAAGGGGAGATGAGCAGTTCTTC. Its protein product is CASSLATRGDEQFF.

This clonotype was detected a few times. The CDR3 loop reads CATSRDRQGAGEGYTF. In DNA form, the CDR3 reads TGTGCCACCAGCAGAGATCGTCAGGGAGCAGGAGAGGGCTACACCTTC. V and J are TRBV15 and TRBJ1-2; D is possibly TRBD1 (5 bases). CDR1 and CDR2 from the germline V gene are LNHNV and YYDKDF (reference sequence). This CDR3 comprises 16 residues. V was shortened by 0 bases and J by 8 bases, with 19 bases between the two germline ends. The entire variable domain, with the rest obtained from reference TRBV15 and TRBJ1-2, is as follows: DAMVIQNPRYQVTQFGKPVTLSCSQTLNHNVMYWYQQKSSQAPKLLFHYYDKDFNNEADTPDNFQSRRPNTSFCFLDIRSPGLGDTAMYLCATSRDRQGAGEGYTFGSGTRLTVV.

The chain links TRBV24-1 to TRBJ2-3; 9 bases are shared with TRBD2. CDR3 size: 16 residues. Germline V gives CDR1 KGHDR, CDR2 SFDVKD. Trimming removed 3 bases from V and 2 bases from J; junction bases left unmatched: 5. The CDR3 protein is CATSDPTSGATDTQYF. As DNA, the CDR3 is TGTGCCACCAGTGATCCGACTAGCGGAGCCACAGATACGCAGTATTTT.

This clonotype appeared once. V usage is TRBV20-1 and J usage is TRBJ1-2, with TRBD1 matching over 9 bases. The germline V gene has CDR1 DFQATT and CDR2 SNEGSKA (reference sequence). The CDR3 sequence is 16 residues long. J was trimmed by 6 bases and V by 3 bases; bases with no gene match: 14. For the CDR3, the DNA is TGCAGTGCTAGGCGGAAATGGGAACAGGGGGCTAATGGCTACACCTTC. Its translation is CSARRKWEQGANGYTF.

V is TRBV7-2 and J is TRBJ1-5; D gene ambiguous. Looked up from germline, CDR1 is SGHTA and CDR2 is FQGNSA. The CDR3 has 14 amino acids. Deletions cut 5 bases from V and 4 bases from J, with 12 bases between. The CDR3 nucleotides are TGTGCCAGCAGCCCCCTCTCGTGGAATCAGCCCCAGCATTTT. Translating gives CASSPLSWNQPQHF. Variable domain in full (rest from reference TRBV7-2 and TRBJ1-5): GAGVSQSPSNKVTEKGKDVELRCDPISGHTALYWYRQSLGQGLEFLIYFQGNSAPDKSGLPSDRFSAERTGGSVSTLTIQRTQQEDSAVYLCASSPLSWNQPQHFGDGTRLSIL.

On this clonotype itself: A much larger clone lies a single base off, so this may be a read error. V is TRBV27 and J is TRBJ2-4, with D perhaps TRBD2 (6 bases). V was shortened by 4 bases and J by 1 base, with 35 bases between the two germline ends. Germline CDR1 MNHEY, CDR2 SMNVEV (reference sequence). This CDR3 has 23 amino acids. The CDR3 DNA is TGTGCCAGCAGTTCCCTTTTACCCCTCAGGGAGGAACCGCCGTCCTATGCCAAAAACATTCAGTACTTC. It specifies CASSSLLPLREEPPSYAKNIQYF.

This clonotype has more than one count but fewer than ten. The chain uses TRBV7-2 and TRBJ2-3; 8 nucleotides line up with TRBD2. Per the germline V gene, CDR1 is SGHTA and CDR2 is FQGNSA. Losses at the gene ends were 6 bases for V and 5 bases for J; bases not matched to a gene: 7. CDR3 length: 14 amino acids. The CDR3 region has the DNA TGTGCCAGCAGGGGGGGACTAGTTGGAGATACGCAGTATTTT. This gives the protein CASRGGLVGDTQYF. The variable domain in full, completed from reference TRBV7-2 and TRBJ2-3, reads GAGVSQSPSNKVTEKGKDVELRCDPISGHTALYWYRQSLGQGLEFLIYFQGNSAPDKSGLPSDRFSAERTGGSVSTLTIQRTQQEDSAVYLCASRGGLVGDTQYFGPGTRLTVL.

This clonotype was counted many times. This clone may be a read error of a much larger clone one base away. This sequence joins TRBV7-2 and TRBJ2-1; a possible D gene is TRBD2 (5 bases). Germline V CDR1 and CDR2: SGHTA, FQGNSA. Trimming cost V 5 bases and J 5 bases, with 13 bases left between them. The CDR3 loop spans 14 amino acids. The CDR3 region is CASSVGGRNNEQFF. Written as DNA, the CDR3 is TGTGCCAGCAGCGTAGGAGGACGGAACAATGAGCAGTTCTTC.

About this clonotype: This sequence may be a read error, since a much larger clone differs from it by one base. This chain links TRBV29-1 with TRBJ2-1; TRBD1 is a possible D gene (6 bases). The J call is doubtful: the DNA matches TRBJ2-7 better. CDR1 is SQVTM and CDR2 is ANQGSEA in the germline V gene. This CDR3 comprises 12 residues. The CDR3 bases are TGCAGCGTTAAAAGGACAGATTACGAGCAGTACTTC. This encodes CSVKRTDYEQYF.

The rearrangement uses TRBV6-6 and TRBJ1-1; D unclear. The CDR3 sequence is 12 residues long. Looked up from germline, CDR1 is MNHNY and CDR2 is SVGAGI (reference sequence). V dropped 6 bases and J dropped 3 bases, with 8 bases sitting between them. The CDR3 nucleotides read TGTGCCAGCAGATTGTATGACACTGAAGCTTTCTTT. Translated, it gives CASRLYDTEAFF.

Remarks on this clonotype: The junction differs from germline at one of its ends, possibly a read error. The chain is built from TRBV4-1 and TRBJ2-5; possible D gene TRBD2, 5 bases. The CDR3 loop spans 14 amino acids. Germline values: CDR1 MGHRA, CDR2 YSYEKL. DNA for the CDR3: TGCACCAGCAGCCAAGATGGTCCGGGGAATGAGCAGTACTTC. The encoded protein is CTSSQDGPGNEQYF.

This chain links TRBV6-1 with TRBJ1-5; possibly TRBD1 for D (5 bases). Germline V lookup: CDR1 MNHNS, CDR2 SASEGT. V gave up 3 bases and J gave up 6 bases, with 9 bases separating them. CDR3 length equals 13 residues. The DNA for the CDR3 is TGTGCCAGCAGTGAGTCGGGACTTCAGCCCCAGCATTTT. It translates to CASSESGLQPQHF.

DNA for the CDR3: TGTGCCAGCAGCTTAAGGGACAGTTCTGAAAAACTGTTTTTT. This translates into CASSLRDSSEKLFF. This sequence joins TRBV7-9 and TRBJ1-4, with 7 bases matching TRBD1. The trim removed 2 bases at V and 7 bases at J, leaving 4 bases unmatched. In germline, CDR1 is SEHNR, CDR2 FQNEAQ (reference sequence). The CDR3 runs 14 residues.

The chain carries TRBV14 and TRBJ2-1, with 7 bases matching TRBD2. The trim removed 3 bases at V and 7 bases at J, leaving 15 bases unmatched. CDR3 length: 17 residues. Germline V gene sequence: CDR1 SGHDN, CDR2 FVKESK. CDR3 sequence reads: CASSHLRGGEGRNEQFF. Here the CDR3 DNA reads TGTGCCAGCAGCCATCTGCGTGGGGGGGAGGGTAGGAATGAGCAGTTCTTC.

The V and J genes are TRBV6-1 and TRBJ2-1; D gene ambiguous. The V gene lost 7 bases and the J gene lost 2 bases, with 9 bases spanning the gap. The germline V gene encodes CDR1 MNHNS and CDR2 SASEGT. CDR3 length: 13 amino acids. The CDR3 sequence is CASNGNPYNEQFF. CDR3 in DNA: TGTGCCAGCAACGGAAATCCCTACAATGAGCAGTTCTTC.

The V and J genes are TRBV9 and TRBJ2-3; D uncertain. Germline CDR1 is SGDLS and CDR2 is YYNGEE. Trimming shortened V by 0 bases and J by 8 bases, and 7 bases separated the two germline ends. The CDR3 length is 12 residues. The CDR3 region is CASSVGLGTQYF. The CDR3 DNA reads TGTGCCAGCAGCGTAGGGTTAGGTACGCAGTATTTT.

In this sample, this clonotype turned up a few times. The rearrangement uses TRBV6-5 and TRBJ2-7, with 10 bases matching TRBD1. The CDR3 consists of 14 residues. Germline V lookup: CDR1 MNHEY, CDR2 SVGAGI. J was trimmed by 4 bases and V by 6 bases; bases with no gene match: 6. The CDR3 DNA reads TGTGCCAGCAGGCCGAGGACAGGGGGATACGAGCAGTACTTC. Its protein is CASRPRTGGYEQYF.

The chain recombines TRBV14 with TRBJ2-1; D unclear. With the DNA end fitting TRBJ2-7 better, the J assignment may be wrong. Germline lookup yields CDR1 SGHDN and CDR2 FVKESK. The CDR3 is 15 residues long. The CDR3 DNA reads TGTGCCAGCAGCCGGGTCATTAGCTCCTACAATGAGCAGTACTTC. It specifies CASSRVISSYNEQYF.

This clonotype was picked up many times. This sequence joins TRBV13 and TRBJ2-4, with D perhaps being TRBD1 or TRBD2 (5 bases each). The CDR3 loop spans 15 amino acids. Trimming stripped 5 bases from V and 8 bases from J, with 19 bases between. CDR1 PRHDT and CDR2 FYEKMQ come from the germline V gene (reference sequence). CDR3 nucleotides: TGTGCCAGCAGCCTGTCAGGGACGCTTGGGGACATTCAGTACTTC. It specifies CASSLSGTLGDIQYF.

This clonotype was recorded a few times. This rearrangement joins TRBV7-9 to TRBJ1-5; 7 bases map to TRBD1. This CDR3 region has 13 residues. The J segment lost 8 bases and the V segment lost 5 bases, leaving 6 bases of the junction unmatched. Germline assignment: CDR1 SEHNR and CDR2 FQNEAQ (reference sequence). CDR3 in amino acids: CASSGTVLEPQHF. The DNA of the CDR3 is TGTGCCAGCAGCGGGACAGTGTTGGAGCCCCAGCATTTT.

This clonotype was counted only a few times. The genes are TRBV6-5 and TRBJ2-1, with a possible D match to TRBD2 (6 bases). V gave up 8 bases and J gave up 6 bases, with 20 bases separating them. The CDR3 runs 15 residues. Germline CDR1 is MNHEY and CDR2 is SVGAGI. The CDR3 loop reads CASGSGNWGGNEQFF. In DNA, the CDR3 is TGTGCCAGCGGGTCGGGCAACTGGGGAGGCAATGAGCAGTTCTTC.

The chain joins TRBV6-1 to TRBJ1-2; D remains ambiguous. CDR3 length: 13 amino acids. Trimming pared 3 bases from V and 1 base from J, leaving 6 bases between. The germline V gene encodes CDR1 MNHNS and CDR2 SASEGT. The CDR3 protein is CASSDGVNYGYTF. The CDR3 coding sequence is TGTGCCAGCAGTGACGGAGTTAACTATGGCTACACCTTC.

This clonotype showed up just a few times. The chain carries TRBV4-2 and TRBJ2-1, with 8 bases aligning to TRBD2. The V gene end was trimmed by 4 bases and the J gene end by 5 bases; junction bases not matched to a gene: 7. The V gene's germline CDR1 is LGHNA and CDR2 YNFKEQ. The CDR3 contains 15 residues. The CDR3 DNA reads TGTGCCAGCAGCCCCGCCGGGGGGGTTAACAATGAGCAGTTCTTC. Translated: CASSPAGGVNNEQFF.